The 12 T cell receptor beta chains given below trace back to one sample, sequenced in a study of T cells in localized non-small cell lung cancer. Some clones are missing from TCRdb's copy, which holds only in-frame ones; the method was immunoSEQ multiplex PCR. The sample includes tens of thousands of clones, 75% to 90% of them seen just once. Sequencing used peripheral blood, obtained before any cancer treatment. Source of these receptors: a man aged 40 to 69 with stage I lung adenocarcinoma.

The CDR3 loop reads CASSLVGDYEQYF. In DNA, the CDR3 is TGTGCCAGCAGCTTAGTGGGGGATTACGAGCAGTACTTC. This chain connects TRBV7-9 to TRBJ2-7, with D perhaps being TRBD1 or TRBD2 (5 bases each). From germline, CDR1 is SEHNR and CDR2 FQNEAQ (reference sequence). The CDR3 runs 13 residues. Trimming removed 1 base from V and 4 bases from J, with 8 bases in between.

The chain couples TRBV5-1 to TRBJ1-1, with a weak D call TRBD1 (5 bases). V was shortened by 4 bases and J by 6 bases, with 13 bases between the two germline ends. Germline loops: CDR1 SGHRS, CDR2 YFSETQ. The length of the CDR3 is 13 residues. This chain's CDR3 is CASSQGTAPEAFF. CDR3 in DNA: TGCGCCAGCAGCCAAGGGACCGCCCCTGAAGCTTTCTTT.

The V call is TRBV5-6, the J call TRBJ2-4, with D possibly called TRBD1 or TRBD2 (6 bases each). In germline, CDR1 is SGHDT, CDR2 YYEEEE. V lost 6 bases, J lost 6 bases, and 16 bases lay in between. The CDR3 totals 14 residues. This CDR3 is CASTPQGGLNIQYF. CDR3 coding DNA: TGTGCCAGCACCCCTCAAGGGGGGCTAAACATTCAGTACTTC. The variable domain in full, with the rest retrieved from reference TRBV5-6 and TRBJ2-4, is DAGVTQSPTHLIKTRGQQVTLRCSPKSGHDTVSWYQQALGQGPQFIFQYYEEEERQRGNFPDRFSGHQFPNYSSELNVNALLLGDSALYLCASTPQGGLNIQYFGAGTRLSVL.

This sequence joins TRBV19 and TRBJ1-5; 8 positions match TRBD1. There are 16 residues in the CDR3. Per the germline V gene, CDR1 is LNHDA and CDR2 is SQIVND (reference sequence). With V trimmed by 5 bases and J by 1 base, 7 bases remained unmatched. The CDR3 nucleotides are TGTGCCAGTAGTTCATGGACAGGGATAAGCAATCAGCCCCAGCATTTT. It translates to CASSSWTGISNQPQHF.

This clone turned up a few times. The chain's CDR3 is CASSRLGQGNEQYF. In DNA, the CDR3 is TGTGCCAGCAGCCGATTGGGACAGGGGAACGAGCAGTACTTC. The chain is built from TRBV7-8 and TRBJ2-7, with 10 nucleotides matching TRBD1. The germline gives CDR1 SGHVS, CDR2 FQNEAQ. J lost 5 bases, V lost 5 bases, and 6 bases had no gene match. The CDR3 is 14 amino acids. Looking up the rest from reference TRBV7-8 and TRBJ2-7 gives the full variable domain: GAGVSQSPRYKVAKRGQDVALRCDPISGHVSLFWYQQALGQGPEFLTYFQNEAQLDKSGLPSDRFFAERPEGSVSTLKIQRTQQEDSAVYLCASSRLGQGNEQYFGPGTRLTVT.

J is TRBJ2-4 and V is TRBV28; the D gene is possibly TRBD2 (5 bases). This CDR3 region has 15 residues. The V gene's germline CDR1 is MDHEN and CDR2 SYDVKM. The germline V and J ends were trimmed by 6 bases and 0 bases, with 12 bases remaining between them. CDR3 sequence reads: CASSPAGLAKNIQYF. The CDR3 region has the DNA TGTGCCAGCAGCCCCGCCGGACTAGCCAAAAACATTCAGTACTTC. Full variable domain (outside the CDR3, taken from reference TRBV28 and TRBJ2-4): DVKVTQSSRYLVKRTGEKVFLECVQDMDHENMFWYRQDPGLGLRLIYFSYDVKMKEKGDIPEGYSVSREKKERFSLILESASTNQTSMYLCASSPAGLAKNIQYFGAGTRLSVL.

This chain uses TRBV18 with TRBJ2-7; D possibly matches TRBD1 or TRBD2 (5 bases each). Germline lookup yields CDR1 KGHSH and CDR2 LQKENI. The CDR3 spans 14 residues. Trimming left V 0 bases short and J 3 bases short, with 9 bases between. The CDR3 sequence is CASSPPGRDYEQYF. CDR3 DNA sequence: TGTGCCAGCTCACCACCGGGACGGGACTACGAGCAGTACTTC.

V gene TRBV28 combines with J gene TRBJ2-1; no reliable D call. Trimming took off 2 bases at V and 5 bases at J, with 4 bases between the two ends. The CDR3 runs to 12 residues. Germline CDR1 is MDHEN and CDR2 is SYDVKM. CDR3 nucleotide sequence: TGTGCCAGCAGTTTACTCAACAATGAGCAGTTCTTC. Translation: CASSLLNNEQFF.

V gene TRBV4-1 combines with J gene TRBJ2-1; 10 bases agree with TRBD2. The germline V gene has CDR1 MGHRA and CDR2 YSYEKL. V dropped 1 base and J dropped 2; count of bases not matched to a gene: 2. The CDR3 has 16 residues. The DNA of the CDR3 is TGCGCCAGCAGCCAAGGGACTAGCGGTGCCTACAATGAGCAGTTCTTC. Amino acid sequence: CASSQGTSGAYNEQFF.

The chain uses TRBV7-8 and TRBJ2-2; tentatively, D is TRBD2 (6 bases). CDR1 and CDR2 (germline): SGHVS, FQNEAQ. This CDR3 has 16 residues. Trimming left V 5 bases short and J 6 bases short, with 19 bases between. For the CDR3, the DNA is TGTGCCAGCAGCCCCCCGGGGGTAGGGGTTCCCGGGGAGCTGTTTTTT. Protein product: CASSPPGVGVPGELFF.

This chain joins TRBV4-3 and TRBJ2-1; no definite D call. Germline lookup yields CDR1 LGHNA and CDR2 YSLEER. This CDR3 is 15 amino acids long. V was pared by 3 bases and J by 3 bases, with 12 bases between. The CDR3 nucleotides read TGCGCCAGCAGCCAGGCCTACTATTTCTACAATGAGCAGTTCTTC. This sequence encodes CASSQAYYFYNEQFF.

J is TRBJ2-2 and V is TRBV15; 7 bases align to TRBD1. CDR3 length: 19 amino acids. V lost 0 bases and J lost 0; bases outside the gene matches: 10. Per the germline V gene, CDR1 is LNHNV and CDR2 is YYDKDF (reference sequence). The chain's CDR3 is CATSRDPPNRGPNTGELFF. In DNA form, the CDR3 reads TGTGCCACCAGCAGAGATCCCCCTAACAGGGGTCCGAACACCGGGGAGCTGTTTTTT. Supplemented by reference TRBV15 and TRBJ2-2, the full variable domain reads DAMVIQNPRYQVTQFGKPVTLSCSQTLNHNVMYWYQQKSSQAPKLLFHYYDKDFNNEADTPDNFQSRRPNTSFCFLDIRSPGLGDTAMYLCATSRDPPNRGPNTGELFFGEGSRLTVL.